These 5 T cell receptor beta chains were all obtained from the same sample, sequenced in a study of blood T cell repertoires in COVID-19 (dated by TCRdb to about 2020). Library creation used the immunoSEQ multiplex PCR assay. The table comes from immuneACCESS by way of TCRdb, which keeps in-frame sequences with V and J called. Part of the clones is missing from these tables; in studies checked, under half for an unresolved V gene and the rest for unknown reasons. This sample is represented by tens of thousands of clones; roughly 89% of them were singletons. About 5.5% of the sample is taken by the ten largest. Sequencing input: peripheral blood. The receptors here all came from a man between 60 and 70 years old with COVID-19, enrolled during active disease.

This clone was counted once. The chain employs TRBV6-5 and TRBJ2-7; 8 nucleotides match TRBD2. This CDR3 has 13 amino acids. Germline trimming cut 6 bases from V and 2 bases from J; bases unmatched to any gene: 3. Per the germline V gene, CDR1 is MNHEY and CDR2 is SVGAGI. CDR3 nucleotide sequence: TGTGCCAGCAGAATAGCGGGAACCTACGAGCAGTACTTC. It yields the protein CASRIAGTYEQYF.

CDR3 DNA sequence: TGTGCCTGGAGTGTATCCCGCACAGGATACTCTGGAAACACCATATATTTT. Protein product: CAWSVSRTGYSGNTIYF. This rearrangement joins TRBV30 to TRBJ1-3; TRBD1 is a possible D gene (5 bases). The CDR3 sequence is 17 residues long. V was trimmed by 0 bases and J by 0 bases, leaving 15 bases between them. Germline V gene lookup returns CDR1 GTSNPN and CDR2 SVGIG (reference sequence).

V gene TRBV19 combines with J gene TRBJ2-5, with 9 bases matching TRBD2. The germline V gene encodes CDR1 LNHDA and CDR2 SQIVND (reference sequence). This CDR3 comprises 15 residues. V lost 1 base, J lost 5 bases, and 5 bases stayed unmatched. The DNA of the CDR3 is TGTGCCAGTAGTATAGGCGGGAGGGCCCGGGAGACCCAGTACTTC. It is translated as CASSIGGRARETQYF.

The V call is TRBV19, the J call TRBJ2-3; the D is unclear. V was cut by 2 bases and J by 0 bases, with 9 bases left in between. The CDR3 runs 15 residues. The germline V gene encodes CDR1 LNHDA and CDR2 SQIVND (reference sequence). CDR3 loop: CASSIIPISTDTQYF. CDR3 sequence (DNA): TGTGCCAGTAGTATAATCCCTATAAGCACAGATACGCAGTATTTT.

V is TRBV19 and J is TRBJ1-5; no firm D call. Germline CDR1 reads LNHDA; CDR2 reads SQIVND (reference sequence). The CDR3 is 15 residues long. Deletions cut 3 bases from V and 1 base from J, with 10 bases between. The CDR3 protein is CASSILGGSNQPQHF. CDR3 DNA: TGTGCCAGTAGTATTTTGGGAGGCAGCAATCAGCCCCAGCATTTT. The full variable domain, with the rest looked up from reference TRBV19 and TRBJ1-5, is DGGITQSPKYLFRKEGQNVTLSCEQNLNHDAMYWYRQDPGQGLRLIYYSQIVNDFQKGDIAEGYSVSREKKESFPLTVTSAQKNPTAFYLCASSILGGSNQPQHFGDGTRLSIL.